This is a list of T cell receptor beta chains from one sample in a study of shared T cell receptors in the human thymus. Profiled with immunoSEQ multiplex PCR; TCRdb holds only in-frame clones, not every one. The data contain approximately 730,000 clones, around 85% of them seen just once; the ten biggest clones take up roughly 0.01%. This sample was also put to use in a study of human thymus T cells.

Sequencing used thymocytes. All receptors come from a girl less than two years old with a congenital heart defect. CDR3s include the opening cysteine and the closing phenylalanine or tryptophan. The order of the fields is V gene, J gene, CDR3 length, D gene, clone size, CDR3 DNA, CDR3 protein. D genes are given only for firm matches. Rows may omit the clone size; those that give it use once, few, many or a size class.

TRBV19	TRBJ1-1	13	.	.	TGTGCCAGTACAAGTCAGGTGAACACTGAAGCTTTCTTT	CASTSQVNTEAFF
TRBV5-4	TRBJ2-7	16	TRBD1	once	TGTGCCAGCAGCCATTGGTGGGGACAGGGAACGGGCGAGCAGTACTTC	CASSHWWGQGTGEQYF
TRBV11-2	TRBJ2-1	15	.	.	TGTGCCAGCAGCTCTACCCAGACTAGGAACAATGAGCAGTTCTTC	CASSSTQTRNNEQFF
TRBV6-5	TRBJ2-1	14	.	.	TGTGCCAGCAGTTGGTATTCCGGGAACAATGAGCAGTTCTTC	CASSWYSGNNEQFF
TRBV19	TRBJ1-4	15	.	.	TGTGCCAGTAGTCCCCAAAGGGGGTCGGGTGAAAAACTGTTTTTT	CASSPQRGSGEKLFF
TRBV10-3	TRBJ2-7	12	.	few	TGTGCCATCAGTGTGGTAGGGGACGAGCAGTACTTC	CAISVVGDEQYF
TRBV11-1	TRBJ2-1	16	.	.	TGTGCCAGCAGCTTGGAGGCAGCCTCTATTGATAATGAGCAGTTCTTC	CASSLEAASIDNEQFF
TRBV13	TRBJ1-1	15	.	.	TGTGCCAGCAGCTTAGACGTGAGGGAGAACACTGAAGCTTTCTTT	CASSLDVRENTEAFF
TRBV10-3	TRBJ2-1	14	TRBD1	.	TGTGCCATCAAGGGGTTATGGGACAGGAATGAGCAGTTCTTC	CAIKGLWDRNEQFF
TRBV28	TRBJ1-1	14	.	.	TGTGCCAGCATCCTCAGGGGTGGGAACACTGAAGCTTTCTTT	CASILRGGNTEAFF
TRBV10-1	TRBJ1-1	15	.	few	TGCGCCAGCAGTGAGTCGGAGGTAGCTAACACTGAAGCTTTCTTT	CASSESEVANTEAFF
TRBV4-2	TRBJ2-1	17	TRBD2	.	TGTGCCAGCAGCCAAGGTCGGCGGGGGGTAACCTACAATGAGCAGTTCTTC	CASSQGRRGVTYNEQFF
TRBV5-5	TRBJ2-7	15	.	.	TGTGCCAGCAGCTCAAAAACTACAGGGAGCCACGAGCAGTACTTC	CASSSKTTGSHEQYF
TRBV29-1	TRBJ1-3	15	.	.	TGCAGCGTCCCGGAGGGGGGGAGGGAGGGAAACACCATATATTTT	CSVPEGGREGNTIYF
TRBV7-9	TRBJ2-1	16	TRBD1	.	TGTGCCAGCAGCTCCCCGAGGGGGCTTAAATACAATGAGCAGTTCTTC	CASSSPRGLKYNEQFF
TRBV9	TRBJ1-1	12	.	.	TGTGCCAGCAGCGCATCGGGAAGAGAAGCTTTCTTT	CASSASGREAFF
TRBV9	TRBJ2-5	17	TRBD2	.	TGTGCCAGCAGCGTAAGTTCCGGGACTAGCGGCCAAGAGACCCAGTACTTC	CASSVSSGTSGQETQYF
TRBV5-4	TRBJ1-1	19	TRBD1	once	TGTGCCAGCAGCACGGTGGACGATGGGACAGGGGTAATGAACACTGAAGCTTTCTTT	CASSTVDDGTGVMNTEAFF
TRBV27	TRBJ1-1	10	.	.	TGTGCCGCCCAGCGGATTGAAGCTTTCTTT	CAAQRIEAFF
TRBV4-3	TRBJ1-1	14	.	once	TGCGCCAGCAGCCGTAGGACAGCTAACACTGAAGCTTTCTTT	CASSRRTANTEAFF
TRBV7-2	TRBJ1-6	19	TRBD1	few	TGTGCCAGCAGCCCGAACCCGCCCCCGACAGGGTCCTATAATTCACCCCTCCACTTT	CASSPNPPPTGSYNSPLHF
TRBV10-2	TRBJ2-2	18	.	.	TGCGCCAGCAGTGAGTCTAGGGAGGACAGGTTGGAGACCGGGGAGCTGTTTTTT	CASSESREDRLETGELFF
TRBV11-2	TRBJ1-1	15	.	.	TGTGCCAGCAGCTTAAGTGGACAGTTTAACACTGAAGCTTTCTTT	CASSLSGQFNTEAFF
TRBV5-1	TRBJ1-1	16	.	.	TGCGCCAGCAGCTTTAATCCCCAGAAGGGGGACCCTGAAGCTTTCTTT	CASSFNPQKGDPEAFF
TRBV30	TRBJ1-2	13	TRBD1	.	TGTGCCTGGAGACTACAGGGGGACTATGGCTACACCTTC	CAWRLQGDYGYTF
TRBV6-1	TRBJ1-3	18	.	.	TGTGCCAGCAGTGAATTGAGACACAGGGCGCACTCTGGAAACACCATATATTTT	CASSELRHRAHSGNTIYF
TRBV6-5	TRBJ2-7	14	TRBD1	.	TGTGCCAGCAGTTGGACAGGGTTTTCCTACGAGCAATACTTC	CASSWTGFSYEQYF
TRBV5-1	TRBJ1-1	15	.	.	TGCGCCAGCAGCTTGGAATCGGGATTGAACACTGAAGCTTTCTTT	CASSLESGLNTEAFF
TRBV19	TRBJ2-1	15	.	.	TGTGCCAGTAGTATCGACAGTCGTTCCTACAATGAGCAGTTCTTC	CASSIDSRSYNEQFF
TRBV7-2	TRBJ1-6	14	TRBD1	.	TGTGCCAGCAACCAGGGGGGCCCACATTCACCCCTCCACTTT	CASNQGGPHSPLHF
TRBV5-3	TRBJ1-5	15	.	.	TGTGCCAGAAGCTTGGGACAGCGCAACAATCAGCCCCAGCATTTT	CARSLGQRNNQPQHF
TRBV19	TRBJ2-1	15	TRBD2	.	TGTGCCAGTAGTAAGGCCCTAGCGGGGGGCGATGAGCAGTTCTTC	CASSKALAGGDEQFF
TRBV5-1	TRBJ1-2	16	.	.	TGCGCCAGCAGCCTTATATCAGGTATAACTAACTATGGCTACACCTTC	CASSLISGITNYGYTF
TRBV5-1	TRBJ2-5	15	TRBD1	.	TGCGCCAGCAGCGGCTCCAGGGGGAGAGAGGAGACCCAGTACTTC	CASSGSRGREETQYF
TRBV4-2	TRBJ2-7	15	TRBD1	few	TGTGCCAGCAGCCGCCGGGACAGGGGCCACTACGAGCAGTACTTC	CASSRRDRGHYEQYF
TRBV7-8	TRBJ2-3	17	TRBD1	.	TGTGCCAGCAGTCCCCACTACAGGGGTAAGATCACAGATACGCAGTATTTT	CASSPHYRGKITDTQYF
TRBV19	TRBJ1-2	12	.	.	TGTGCCAGTAGTATCACCCGGGGATCCTACACCTTC	CASSITRGSYTF
TRBV9	TRBJ2-7	16	TRBD2	.	TGTGCCAGCAGCGACGACCCGGGACTAGCGACCTACGAGCAGTACTTC	CASSDDPGLATYEQYF
TRBV6-5	TRBJ1-1	14	TRBD1	.	TGTGCCAGCAGTTCGTACAGGGGGAACACTGAAGCTTTCTTT	CASSSYRGNTEAFF
TRBV30	TRBJ1-6	12	TRBD1	.	TGTGCCTGGGGGACAGAGGTTTCACCCCTCCACTTT	CAWGTEVSPLHF
TRBV5-6	TRBJ2-3	16	.	once	TGTGCCAGCAGTTCCACCCGAGGATCTAGCACAGATACGCAGTATTTT	CASSSTRGSSTDTQYF
TRBV6-5	TRBJ2-3	15	.	.	TGTGCCAGCAGTTACTTGTCAGGGAGCACAGATACGCAGTATTTT	CASSYLSGSTDTQYF
TRBV6-1	TRBJ2-3	17	.	.	TGTGCCAGCAGTGGCCGGGGTTTATGTCTGGGGACAGATACGCAGTATTTT	CASSGRGLCLGTDTQYF
TRBV4-1	TRBJ2-6	17	.	.	TGCGCCAGCAGCCTCGACAGAGACCCCTCTGGGGCCAACGTCCTGACTTTC	CASSLDRDPSGANVLTF
TRBV6-1	TRBJ1-4	15	.	once	TGTGCCAGCAGTCCCCAACTTGCAACTAATGAAAAACTGTTTTTT	CASSPQLATNEKLFF
TRBV10-2	TRBJ1-5	15	.	.	TGCGCCAGCAGAAAAGCCGGGGGGCCGGGGCAGCCCCAGCATTTT	CASRKAGGPGQPQHF
TRBV5-6	TRBJ1-5	14	TRBD1	few	TGTGCCAGCAGCCGACAGGGTAGGTGCCAGCCCCAGCATTTT	CASSRQGRCQPQHF
TRBV19	TRBJ1-1	16	TRBD1	.	TGTGCCAGCGCAATCCGGGACAGGGGAAGGAGGACTGAAGCTTTCTTT	CASAIRDRGRRTEAFF
TRBV27	TRBJ1-5	13	.	.	TGTGCCAGCAGAAACCAGACAGGACAGCCCCAGCATTTT	CASRNQTGQPQHF
TRBV7-8	TRBJ2-1	17	TRBD2	.	TGTGCCAGCAGCGTAGGGACTAGCGGGGGTCTGTACAATGAGCAGTTCTTC	CASSVGTSGGLYNEQFF
TRBV25-1	TRBJ1-4	17	TRBD1	.	TGTGCCAGCAGTGAACCAGGGGGCATTGCAACTAATGAAAAACTGTTTTTT	CASSEPGGIATNEKLFF
TRBV5-1	TRBJ2-3	15	TRBD1	.	TGCGCCAGCAGCCCACACAGGGGAAACACAGATACGCAGTATTTT	CASSPHRGNTDTQYF
TRBV14	TRBJ2-3	16	TRBD1	.	TGTGCCAGCAGCCAAGAGGGACAGCCTAGCACAGATACGCAGTATTTT	CASSQEGQPSTDTQYF
TRBV6-1	TRBJ1-1	13	TRBD1	.	TGTGCCAGTCGGACAGGAAGGGACACTGAAGCTTTCTTT	CASRTGRDTEAFF
TRBV28	TRBJ2-7	15	TRBD1	.	TGTGCCAGCAGTCGTCACCGGAAGACAGGGCTCGAGCAGTACTTC	CASSRHRKTGLEQYF
TRBV29-1	TRBJ1-1	13	TRBD1	.	TGCAGCGTTCCTTGGGGGACAGCAGATGAAGCTTTCTTT	CSVPWGTADEAFF
TRBV14	TRBJ1-1	13	.	.	TGTGCCAGCAGCCAAGGTACAGGGCCAGATGCTTTCTTT	CASSQGTGPDAFF
TRBV4-1	TRBJ1-1	14	TRBD1	.	TGCGCCAGCAGCCTACGACAGGGATTCGCTGAAGCTTTCTTT	CASSLRQGFAEAFF
TRBV9	TRBJ1-6	18	.	.	TGTGCCAGCAGCGAGACTTCAGGGAGGGATTCCTATAATTCACCCCTCCACTTT	CASSETSGRDSYNSPLHF
TRBV5-4	TRBJ1-2	13	.	.	TGTGCCAGCACCCGGTGGCAGGGATATGGCTACACCTTC	CASTRWQGYGYTF